This T cell receptor (beta chain) stems from a study of T cell responses to AZD1222 COVID-19 vaccine. Study-level information: Second-dose recipients at about 4 or about 12 weeks were treated as one pooled group. Study results and caveats: Nearly half of spike-specific TCRs reportedly target variant regions that are unmutated in the B.1.351 and B.1.1.7 variants.

This clone was counted only a few times. As yet, its antigen is unknown. Trimming removed 2 bases from V and 4 bases from J, with 8 bases in between. CDR3 length: 13 amino acids. The V gene's germline CDR1 is MGHDK and CDR2 SYGVNS. The method was immunoSEQ multiplex PCR; TCRdb's version includes in-frame clones alone and lacks a portion of them. This table has about 120,000 clones, under 85% appearing once. The chain recombines TRBV25-1 with TRBJ1-1; D not resolved. The specimen comprised peripheral blood, sampled on day 0 of AZD1222 vaccination. The TCR originated in an adult in good health. The CDR3 here is CASSEQIGTEAFF. The CDR3 bases are TGTGCCAGCAGTGAACAAATCGGCACTGAAGCTTTCTTT.